This T cell receptor beta chain originates from a study of long-term antiretroviral therapy in people with HIV. As regards this clone: The antigen is undetermined.

Study-wide points: Whichever time point was examined, clones expanded before ART dominated the repertoire. Diversity remained lower than transplant donor controls, even though it increased after ART.

Trimming pared 1 base from V and 0 bases from J, leaving 12 bases between. The V gene's germline CDR1 is SGHAT and CDR2 FQNNGV. The CDR3 length is 16 residues. Sequencing used immunoSEQ v3.0 at survey level. Sequencing used immunoSEQ multiplex PCR; TCRdb keeps in-frame clones, though not all of them. The sample contains over 40,000 clones, approximately 94% of which appear only once. This clonotype was sampled from a man aged 30 to 39 with HIV. Specimen: unsorted PBMCs, collected 9.2 years after starting antiretroviral therapy. The V call is TRBV11-2, the J call TRBJ1-1, with D unclear. The CDR3 spells CASSLGQSRLNTEAFF. Here the CDR3 DNA reads TGTGCCAGCAGCTTAGGCCAGTCTAGGCTGAACACTGAAGCTTTCTTT.